This TCR beta chain stems from a study of identical twins. From the 5' RACE reads, TCRdb called clonotypes with MiXCR, one entry per CDR3 protein. The sample includes about 900,000 distinct CDR3 sequences, 9% to 15% of them seen just once. The CDR3 consists of 14 residues. CDR1 and CDR2 (germline): SQVTM, ANQGSEA. V lost 7 bases to trimming and J lost 2 bases, with 18 bases between them. This same sample was also part of a study on yellow fever vaccine responses in identical twins.

The clonotype comes from a woman between 18 and 29 years old in good health. The source material was PBMCs. This rearrangement joins TRBV29-1 to TRBJ2-7; D may be TRBD1 or TRBD2 (5 bases each). CDR3 DNA: TGCAGCGCCATAGGGGACGCGGCCACCTACGAGCAGTACTTC. This gives the protein CSAIGDAATYEQYF.